This TCR beta chain was retrieved from a study of blood T cells in healthy people across ages. This clonotype was counted only a few times. With a J-beta primer mix and a sample-barcoded 5' primer, a second PCR ran about 6 to 11 cycles. MiXCR, run by TCRdb on the 5' RACE reads, gives a single entry per CDR3 protein. The sample has roughly 1,500,000 distinct CDR3 sequences, roughly 30% seen once. Germline V gives CDR1 SGHTA, CDR2 FQGNSA. V gave up 4 bases and J gave up 5 bases, with 14 bases separating them. This CDR3 is built from 14 residues. The sample taken for sequencing was blood. The chain links TRBV7-2 to TRBJ1-1, with a possible D match to TRBD1 (6 bases). This clonotype was sampled from a woman aged 25 to 39 in good health. The CDR3 nucleotides are TGTGCCAGCAGCTCCAACACAGGGTGGACTGAAGCTTTCTTT. Amino acids: CASSSNTGWTEAFF. Full variable domain (outside the CDR3, taken from reference TRBV7-2 and TRBJ1-1): GAGVSQSPSNKVTEKGKDVELRCDPISGHTALYWYRQSLGQGLEFLIYFQGNSAPDKSGLPSDRFSAERTGGSVSTLTIQRTQQEDSAVYLCASSSNTGWTEAFFGQGTRLTVV.